These 27 T cell receptor beta chains share one sample of origin, sequenced in a study of CD8+ T cells in alopecia areata. Indicated treatment: oral pan-JAK inhibitor, 5-10 mg twice daily. cDNA prepared by RNA extraction and subsequent reverse transcription served as the template for sequencing. Libraries were prepared by immunoSEQ multiplex PCR; TCRdb keeps only in-frame clonotypes and omits some of them. The repertoire consists of about 300,000 clones, with 58% occurring once and the leading ten covering about 1.7%. Sample: CD4+ T cells sorted from blood, taken at week 24, from a patient treated with tofacitinib. The source is a human donor with alopecia areata.

Written as DNA, the CDR3 is TGCAGCGTTACGGACAGGAGAGAGACCCAGTACTTC. This encodes CSVTDRRETQYF. The J gene is TRBJ2-5, the V gene TRBV29-1, with 7 bases matching TRBD1. In germline, CDR1 is SQVTM, CDR2 ANQGSEA. The CDR3 runs 12 residues. The V and J ends lost 5 bases and 4 bases, in that order; junction bases with no gene match: 4. The full variable domain, completed using reference TRBV29-1 and TRBJ2-5, is SAVISQKPSRDICQRGTSLTIQCQVDSQVTMMFWYRQQPGQSLTLIATANQGSEATYESGFVIDKFPISRPNLTFSTLTVSNMSPEDSSIYLCSVTDRRETQYFGPGTRLLVL.

This clone was found a few times. The genes are TRBV29-1 and TRBJ2-7; 8 nucleotides line up with TRBD1. Looked up from germline, CDR1 is SQVTM and CDR2 is ANQGSEA. This CDR3 is built from 16 residues. J was trimmed by 3 bases and V by 4 bases; bases with no gene match: 14. The CDR3: CSVGPGGTGINYEQYF. In DNA, the CDR3 is TGCAGCGTTGGACCCGGCGGGACAGGAATAAACTACGAGCAGTACTTC.

V is TRBV4-2 and J is TRBJ1-2; 9 positions agree with TRBD1. The CDR3 totals 14 residues. The germline gives CDR1 LGHNA, CDR2 YNFKEQ. J was trimmed by 4 bases and V by 5 bases; bases with no gene match: 5. CDR3 amino acids: CASSGGQGPYGYTF. The DNA for the CDR3 is TGTGCCAGCAGCGGGGGACAGGGCCCCTATGGCTACACCTTC.

The chain uses TRBV6-1 and TRBJ2-1, with D uncertain. The CDR3 covers 12 residues. From germline, CDR1 is MNHNS and CDR2 SASEGT. V was pared by 2 bases and J by 12 bases, with 11 bases between. CDR3 protein: CASSESALGQFF. The CDR3, as DNA: TGTGCCAGCAGTGAATCCGCGCTGGGGCAGTTCTTC.

This clone was recorded once. The chain links TRBV2 to TRBJ2-7, with D tentatively TRBD2 (5 bases). Between the trimmed V and J ends, which lost 5 bases and 0 bases, there was a span of 11 bases. CDR3 length equals 14 residues. Germline lookup yields CDR1 SNHLY and CDR2 FYNNEI. DNA of the CDR3: TGTGCCAGCAGTAAAGAGGGCCACTCCTACGAGCAGTACTTC. Its translation is CASSKEGHSYEQYF.

In regard to this clone: This sample includes further DNA sequences coding for the same CDR3. The genes are TRBV30 and TRBJ1-5; no reliable D call. The V gene lost 0 bases and the J gene lost 1 base, with 4 bases spanning the gap. Per the germline V gene, CDR1 is GTSNPN and CDR2 is SVGIG (reference sequence). The CDR3 runs 13 residues. The CDR3 DNA reads as TGTGCCTGGAGTGTTGACAGCAATCAGCCCCAGCATTTT. It is translated as CAWSVDSNQPQHF. Filled out from reference TRBV30 and TRBJ1-5, the complete variable domain reads SQTIHQWPATLVQPVGSPLSLECTVEGTSNPNLYWYRQAAGRGLQLLFYSVGIGQISSEVPQNLSASRPQDRQFILSSKKLLLSDSGFYLCAWSVDSNQPQHFGDGTRLSIL.

This sequence joins TRBV30 and TRBJ1-2; tentative D call: TRBD1 (6 bases). CDR3 length: 14 amino acids. Germline assignment: CDR1 GTSNPN and CDR2 SVGIG (reference sequence). The V and J ends lost 3 bases and 4 bases respectively, with 15 bases between them. Here the CDR3 reads CAWRGQGFSYGYTF. In nucleotides, the CDR3 is TGTGCCTGGAGAGGTCAGGGGTTTAGCTATGGCTACACCTTC.

V usage is TRBV7-8 and J usage is TRBJ2-4, with D perhaps matching TRBD2 (6 bases). The germline V and J ends were trimmed by 5 bases and 0 bases, with 17 bases remaining between them. This CDR3 contains 17 residues. Germline V gives CDR1 SGHVS, CDR2 FQNEAQ. CDR3 in amino acids: CASSVHARGLAKNIQYF. CDR3 in DNA: TGTGCCAGCAGCGTTCACGCAAGGGGACTAGCCAAAAACATTCAGTACTTC.

This rearrangement joins TRBV30 to TRBJ1-1; 8 bases align to TRBD1. Trimming removed 3 bases from V and 1 base from J; junction bases left unmatched: 4. The CDR3 loop spans 14 amino acids. CDR1 is GTSNPN and CDR2 is SVGIG in the germline V gene (reference sequence). The chain's CDR3 is CAWRVDRGNTEAFF. DNA of the CDR3: TGTGCCTGGAGGGTAGACAGGGGGAACACTGAAGCTTTCTTT.

V is TRBV20-1 and J is TRBJ2-5; D not resolved. CDR3 length: 10 amino acids. The germline gives CDR1 DFQATT, CDR2 SNEGSKA (reference sequence). Trimming took 6 bases from V and 8 from J, leaving 10 bases between them. CDR3 protein: CSAGEETQYF. The CDR3 region has the DNA TGCAGTGCCGGCGAGGAAACCCAGTACTTC.

This clone has more than one count but fewer than ten. This sequence joins TRBV27 and TRBJ2-5; D unresolved. Germline CDR1 and CDR2: MNHEY and SMNVEV (reference sequence). CDR3 length: 14 amino acids. V was shortened by 5 bases and J by 6 bases, with 16 bases between the two germline ends. The CDR3 nucleotides are TGTGCCAGCAGTACTCCACGAGGCAGTCAGACCCAGTACTTC. As protein: CASSTPRGSQTQYF.

J is TRBJ1-1 and V is TRBV7-9; no clear D gene. The germline V gene encodes CDR1 SEHNR and CDR2 FQNEAQ (reference sequence). V dropped 4 bases and J dropped 5 bases, with 5 bases sitting between them. The CDR3 runs to 11 residues. The CDR3 coding sequence is TGTGCCAGCAGCTGGGAGACTGAAGCTTTCTTT. Translating it yields CASSWETEAFF.

This chain links TRBV15 with TRBJ2-5; 15 nucleotides line up with TRBD2. The CDR3 is 16 residues long. CDR1 is LNHNV and CDR2 is YYDKDF in the germline V gene (reference sequence). Trimming removed 3 bases from V and 2 bases from J; junction bases left unmatched: 1. The CDR3 reads CATSRGLAGGQETQYF. CDR3 in DNA: TGTGCCACCAGCAGGGGACTAGCGGGGGGTCAAGAGACCCAGTACTTC.

This chain uses TRBV28 with TRBJ2-7; D is ambiguous. V was shortened by 6 bases and J by 0 bases, with 12 bases between the two germline ends. The CDR3 has 14 residues. Germline CDR1 is MDHEN and CDR2 is SYDVKM. CDR3 amino acids: CASRVGGASYEQYF. The CDR3 DNA reads as TGTGCCAGCAGGGTCGGTGGTGCCTCCTACGAGCAGTACTTC.

The DNA of the CDR3 is TGTGCCTGGAGCTGGACAGCCTCTGGGGCCAACGTCCTGACTTTC. This translates into CAWSWTASGANVLTF. This chain links TRBV30 with TRBJ2-6; D perhaps matches TRBD1 (6 bases). Deletions cut 3 bases from V and 0 bases from J, with 9 bases between. Germline V gives CDR1 GTSNPN, CDR2 SVGIG (reference sequence). This CDR3 is 15 amino acids long. Variable domain in full (rest from reference TRBV30 and TRBJ2-6): SQTIHQWPATLVQPVGSPLSLECTVEGTSNPNLYWYRQAAGRGLQLLFYSVGIGQISSEVPQNLSASRPQDRQFILSSKKLLLSDSGFYLCAWSWTASGANVLTFGAGSRLTVL.

The V call is TRBV6-5, the J call TRBJ1-4; TRBD1 matches at 7 bases. The V gene's germline CDR1 is MNHEY and CDR2 SVGAGI. The ends lost 5 bases at V and 7 bases at J; junction bases unmatched: 7. The CDR3 runs 14 residues. This CDR3 reads CASSPGGRFEKLFF. DNA of the CDR3: TGTGCCAGCAGTCCAGGGGGACGCTTTGAAAAACTGTTTTTT.

The V gene is TRBV29-1, the J gene TRBJ2-7; tentative D call: TRBD1 (7 bases). Trimming stripped 0 bases from V and 4 bases from J, with 13 bases between. CDR1 and CDR2 (germline): SQVTM, ANQGSEA. The CDR3 loop spans 14 amino acids. The CDR3 nucleotides read TGCAGCGTTGAAGATTCGGCAGGGGGGTACGAGCAGTACTTC. Its translation: CSVEDSAGGYEQYF.

The chain recombines TRBV5-6 with TRBJ1-6; D unresolved. Germline loops: CDR1 SGHDT, CDR2 YYEEEE. V was shortened by 2 bases and J by 7 bases, with 4 bases between the two germline ends. The CDR3 has 12 residues. In DNA, the CDR3 is TGTGCCAGCAGCTTCAACAATTCACCCCTCCACTTT. This gives the protein CASSFNNSPLHF. Based on the CDR3 plus reference TRBV5-6 and TRBJ1-6, the full variable domain is DAGVTQSPTHLIKTRGQQVTLRCSPKSGHDTVSWYQQALGQGPQFIFQYYEEEERQRGNFPDRFSGHQFPNYSSELNVNALLLGDSALYLCASSFNNSPLHFGNGTRLTVT.

Written as DNA, the CDR3 is TGCGCCAGCAGCTTGCGGCCTCGGGGGAGTTCCTACAATGAGCAGTTCTTC. This translates into CASSLRPRGSSYNEQFF. This chain joins TRBV5-1 and TRBJ2-1; possibly TRBD2 for D (6 bases). Trimming stripped 1 base from V and 1 base from J, with 15 bases between. This CDR3 spans 17 amino acids. Looked up from germline, CDR1 is SGHRS and CDR2 is YFSETQ.

This clone was observed a few times. Written as DNA, the CDR3 is TGTGCCAGCAGCTCCGTCCCGGGGAGTGGGGAAAAACTGTTTTTT. It encodes CASSSVPGSGEKLFF. This chain links TRBV11-2 with TRBJ1-4, with unresolved D. The CDR3 length is 15 residues. Germline CDR1 reads SGHAT; CDR2 reads FQNNGV. Trimming took 4 bases from V and 8 from J, leaving 17 bases between them.

The rearrangement joins TRBV30 to TRBJ1-2; a weak D match, TRBD1 (6 bases). Trimming removed 2 bases from V and 6 bases from J, with 13 bases in between. The CDR3 loop spans 13 amino acids. The V gene's germline CDR1 is GTSNPN and CDR2 SVGIG (reference sequence). CDR3 in DNA: TGTGCCTGGAGTCCAGGACAGTTAAATGGCTACACCTTC. Residues: CAWSPGQLNGYTF.

The chain uses TRBV7-2 and TRBJ2-3; the D gene is possibly TRBD2 (5 bases). V shed 6 bases and J shed 6 bases, with 19 bases lying between them. In germline, CDR1 is SGHTA, CDR2 FQGNSA. This CDR3 contains 15 residues. This chain's CDR3 is CASRRVRGSWDTQYF. In nucleotides, the CDR3 is TGTGCCAGCAGGAGGGTACGCGGGTCGTGGGATACGCAGTATTTT.

The CDR3 spells CASSSGTDTQYF. The CDR3 nucleotides read TGTGCCAGCAGCTCAGGCACAGATACGCAGTATTTT. V is TRBV7-9 and J is TRBJ2-3; D unresolved. Germline values: CDR1 SEHNR, CDR2 FQNEAQ (reference sequence). Between the trimmed V and J ends, which lost 4 bases and 1 base, there was a span of 3 bases. The CDR3 consists of 12 residues. The full variable domain, rest sourced from reference TRBV7-9 and TRBJ2-3, is DTGVSQNPRHKITKRGQNVTFRCDPISEHNRLYWYRQTLGQGPEFLTYFQNEAQLEKSRLLSDRFSAERPKGSFSTLEIQRTEQGDSAMYLCASSSGTDTQYFGPGTRLTVL.

V usage is TRBV5-6 and J usage is TRBJ1-5; D remains unclear. This CDR3 region has 13 residues. Germline V CDR1 and CDR2: SGHDT, YYEEEE. The ends were cut back, 4 bases at V and 4 bases at J, with 9 bases in the middle. The CDR3 DNA reads TGTGCCAGCAGCCTGGACGGGAATCAGCCCCAGCATTTT. Translated: CASSLDGNQPQHF.

Remarks on this clone: Compared with germline, one end of the junction differs, possibly owing to a read error. V and J are TRBV7-7 and TRBJ2-1; no reliable D call. Germline CDR1 reads SSHAT; CDR2 reads FNYEAQ (reference sequence). This CDR3 is 15 amino acids long. Here the CDR3 DNA reads TGTGCTAGCAGCCGCTCGAACGGGCCGAACAATGAGCAGTTCTTC. Translated: CASSRSNGPNNEQFF. The full variable domain, rest sourced from reference TRBV7-7 and TRBJ2-1, is GAGVSQSPRYKVTKRGQDVTLRCDPISSHATLYWYQQALGQGPEFLTYFNYEAQPDKSGLPSDRFSAERPEGSISTLTIQRTEQRDSAMYRCASSRSNGPNNEQFFGPGTRLTVL.

The chain has TRBV30 and TRBJ2-2; D gene unclear. The CDR3 extends over 14 amino acids. CDR1 is GTSNPN, CDR2 SVGIG, per germline (reference sequence). V was shortened by 3 bases and J by 3 bases, with 11 bases between the two germline ends. CDR3 DNA sequence: TGTGCCTGGAGATTGCGAGGCGACACCGGGGAGCTGTTTTTT. Its translation is CAWRLRGDTGELFF.

The table lists this clone with a few counts. This chain links TRBV7-9 with TRBJ2-3; D is undetermined. The ends were cut back, 5 bases at V and 2 bases at J, with 5 bases in the middle. The CDR3 totals 12 residues. Germline-derived CDR1 and CDR2 are SEHNR and FQNEAQ (reference sequence). CDR3 region: CASSPITDTQYF. In DNA form, the CDR3 reads TGTGCCAGCAGCCCTATCACAGATACGCAGTATTTT. Full variable domain (missing parts from reference TRBV7-9 and TRBJ2-3): DTGVSQNPRHKITKRGQNVTFRCDPISEHNRLYWYRQTLGQGPEFLTYFQNEAQLEKSRLLSDRFSAERPKGSFSTLEIQRTEQGDSAMYLCASSPITDTQYFGPGTRLTVL.